The clone carrying this T cell receptor (beta chain) has ten or more counts. The antigen is unknown. Clinical symptoms, serum thyroxine, TRAb, thyroid ultrasound and orbital computed tomography informed diagnoses. The PBMCs were sourced from fresh peripheral blood (about 10 ml). This sample stems from a study of T cells in Graves' hyperthyroidism and ophthalmopathy. Study details: Peripheral blood was drawn at first diagnosis, prior to all treatment. Study-wide results and caveats: Blood shared most expanded thyroid clonotypes above 0.001.

RNA transcripts gave rise to amplified TCR beta CDR3 regions. HTBI primers were employed in a first-round RT-PCR of the TCR CDR3. TCRdb reanalysed the multiplex PCR reads using MiXCR and keeps one entry per CDR3 protein. This table holds 300,000 to 350,000 distinct CDR3 sequences, approximately 17% found once. The CDR3 runs 14 residues. V shed 3 bases and J shed 3 bases, with 10 bases lying between them. CDR1 SGHRS and CDR2 YFSETQ come from the germline V gene. Sequenced material: blood. The rearrangement joins TRBV5-1 to TRBJ2-1; D ambiguous. The sequence derives from a man aged 25-40 years with Graves' hyperthyroidism. The CDR3 bases are TGCGCCAGCAGCTATATGGCCGGCTACAATGAGCAGTTCTTC. Its protein product is CASSYMAGYNEQFF.